This is a list of T cell receptor beta chains from one sample in a study of blood T cell repertoires in COVID-19. The method was immunoSEQ multiplex PCR; TCRdb's version includes in-frame clones alone and lacks a portion of them. The sample holds 350,000 or so clones, 90% seen once. Sequencing used peripheral blood. The source of these receptors is a man between 18 and 29 years old with active or convalescent COVID-19. The CDR3 runs from the conserved cysteine through the conserved F or W. The order of the fields is D gene, J gene, clone size, V gene, CDR3 DNA, CDR3 protein. A D gene is named only where the DNA matches it firmly. Size tells how often a clone was seen (once, few, many) or the class of an expanded clone, and some rows leave it out.

>TRBD1|TRBJ1-2|NA|TRBV11-2
TGTGCCAGCAGCTCAAACAGGGGACGCGCCTATGGCTACACCTTC
CASSSNRGRAYGYTF
>TRBD1|TRBJ1-6|NA|TRBV28
TGTGCCAGCAACACAGGTAGCAGGGGGCTCATTAATTCACCCCTCCACTTT
CASNTGSRGLINSPLHF
>TRBD1|TRBJ2-5|once|TRBV11-2
TGTGCCAGCAGTCCTCCGGGACAGGGGAGATTTTTGCAGACCCAGTACTTC
CASSPPGQGRFLQTQYF
>NA|TRBJ2-7|NA|TRBV27
TGTGCCAGCAATCCCCTCCAGGGTACGAACGAGCAGTACTTC
CASNPLQGTNEQYF
>NA|TRBJ1-1|once|TRBV2
TGTGCCAGCAGGATGACAACCATGAACACTGAAGCTTTCTTT
CASRMTTMNTEAFF
>NA|TRBJ2-5|once|TRBV5-8
TGTGCCAGCAGCTTCGCGGGTAGACAAGAGACCCAGTACTTC
CASSFAGRQETQYF
>NA|TRBJ1-3|NA|TRBV6-5
TGTGCCAGCAGTACCACCCCTATAGGAAACACCATATATTTT
CASSTTPIGNTIYF
>TRBD1|TRBJ1-5|NA|TRBV19
TGTGCCAGTAGGGGACAGGGACCTCAGCCCCAGCATTTT
CASRGQGPQPQHF
>NA|TRBJ2-3|NA|TRBV6-5
TGTGCCAGCAGTTACTCGAGAGATACGCAGTATTTT
CASSYSRDTQYF
>NA|TRBJ1-2|NA|TRBV6-4
TGTGCCAGCAGTGCAGGCTCCACCTTC
CASSAGSTF
>TRBD2|TRBJ2-7|NA|TRBV19
TGTGCCAGTAGCCGCGGACTAGCGGACTACGAGCAGTACTTC
CASSRGLADYEQYF
>TRBD1|TRBJ2-7|NA|TRBV12-5
TGTGCTAGTGGTTTGAGAACCTCCCGGGACAGCAGTTCCTACGAGCAGTACTTC
CASGLRTSRDSSSYEQYF